The 9 T cell receptor beta chains reported below all come from one sample, sequenced in a study of shared clonotypes between healthy human individuals. Sequencing used immunoSEQ multiplex PCR; TCRdb keeps in-frame clones, though not all of them. The sample lists some 2,000,000 clones; approximately 96% were seen once. Sequenced sample: naive CD4+ T cells sorted from blood. Noted subset: CD45RA+ positively selected. These receptors came from a man aged 18 to 29 in good health.

This CDR3 is CASSLLSGRAYEQYF. The DNA for the CDR3 is TGTGCCAGCAGCTTACTCAGCGGGAGGGCCTACGAGCAGTACTTC. The chain links TRBV5-6 to TRBJ2-7; 10 bases map to TRBD2. The CDR3 contains 15 residues. V shed 2 bases, J shed 2 bases, and the junction held 4 bases outside the gene matches. Germline CDR1 reads SGHDT; CDR2 reads YYEEEE.

This clone was found once. The chain uses TRBV6-1 and TRBJ1-6; 7 bases agree with TRBD1. In germline, CDR1 is MNHNS, CDR2 SASEGT. The CDR3 has 13 residues. V gave up 10 bases and J gave up 7 bases; unmatched junction bases: 7. CDR3 region: CATATGDNSPLHF. CDR3 coding DNA: TGTGCCACCGCCACAGGGGACAATTCACCCCTCCACTTT.

The chain has TRBV6-1 and TRBJ2-7, with 8 bases lining up with TRBD1. The CDR3 extends over 14 amino acids. Germline values: CDR1 MNHNS, CDR2 SASEGT. The junction had 2 bases not matched to a gene; V was cut back by 2 bases and J by 2 bases. CDR3 loop: CASSEWGQAYEQYF. The DNA for the CDR3 is TGTGCCAGCAGTGAATGGGGACAGGCCTACGAGCAGTACTTC.

The CDR3 DNA reads TGTGCCAGCAGCTTGGTGGATGGTGAAAAACTGTTTTTT. This encodes CASSLVDGEKLFF. V is TRBV5-4 and J is TRBJ1-4; no definite D call. Trimming took off 0 bases at V and 7 bases at J, with 7 bases between the two ends. The CDR3 is 13 residues long. The germline V gene encodes CDR1 SGHNT and CDR2 YYREEE (reference sequence).

The CDR3 here is CASSLRGFENTGELFF. The CDR3 DNA follows: TGCGCCAGCAGCTTGCGGGGGTTTGAGAACACCGGGGAGCTGTTTTTT. This chain links TRBV5-1 with TRBJ2-2; weak D call: TRBD2 (6 bases). V shed 1 base and J shed 1 base, with 11 bases lying between them. The CDR3 has 16 residues. CDR1 and CDR2 (germline): SGHRS, YFSETQ.

The chain carries TRBV6-1 and TRBJ2-7; no reliable D call. CDR3 length: 14 amino acids. Germline V gene data show CDR1 as MNHNS and CDR2 as SASEGT. V gave up 4 bases and J gave up 2 bases, with 12 bases separating them. CDR3 in DNA: TGTGCCAGCAGTGCGCCCACCAAGGCCTACGAGCAGTACTTC. Its translation: CASSAPTKAYEQYF.

Concerning this clone: No DNA is shown, since the ends of the CDR3 on it are uncertain; the CDR3 is the one TCRdb lists. The rearrangement uses TRBV23-1 and TRBJ1-2. TRBV23-1 is an open reading frame whose function is uncertain. The CDR3 contains 11 residues when both ends are counted. CDR3 protein: CAPRGAYGCTF.

V and J are TRBV28 and TRBJ2-6; tentatively, D is TRBD1 (5 bases). Trimming took off 0 bases at V and 2 bases at J, with 14 bases between the two ends. The CDR3 consists of 18 residues. Germline CDR1 is MDHEN and CDR2 is SYDVKM. CDR3 in DNA: TGTGCCAGCAGTTTATGGTCCAGGGATCTCCCTGGGGCCAACGTCCTGACTTTC. It encodes CASSLWSRDLPGANVLTF.

The rearrangement links TRBV10-3 to TRBJ1-4, with D maybe TRBD1 (6 bases). This CDR3 is 15 amino acids long. V was cut by 0 bases and J by 8 bases, with 13 bases left in between. Germline CDR1 is ENHRY and CDR2 is SYGVKD. CDR3 in DNA: TGTGCCATCAGTGAGTCAAGGGGGGCGGAGGAAAAACTGTTTTTT. Translated, it gives CAISESRGAEEKLFF.